Included here is one T cell receptor (beta chain) sequence, with context. The antigen is not known. These data come from a study of graft-versus-host responses after intestinal transplantation. The overall study: Multivisceral, liver-intestinal, or isolated intestinal grafts went to recipients. Every transplant recipient was induced with anti-thymocyte globulin, then maintained on tacrolimus and steroids for 2 to 3 years. Study-wide findings and caveats: Patients who carried graft-donor T cell macrochimerism also had high graft-versus-host to host-versus-graft clonal ratios in their allografts. Association was observed between peak circulating GvH clone levels and early post-transplant HvG declines.

Trimming left V 5 bases short and J 4 bases short, with 14 bases between. The CDR3 sequence is 14 residues long. Germline V gene sequence: CDR1 MDHEN, CDR2 SYDVKM. TCRdb keeps only in-frame clones here, not all; method: immunoSEQ multiplex PCR. The sample contains roughly 93,000 clones, 85% to 95% of which appear only once. The sample was unstimulated CD8+ T cells sorted from spleen or lymph node cells, taken before transplant. The chain uses TRBV28 and TRBJ1-1; tentatively, D is TRBD1 (6 bases). This clonotype was sampled from a human donor who was the organ donor for an intestinal transplant. CDR3 nucleotides: TGTGCCAGCAGTCCCCGAAACAGGGTCACTGAAGCTTTCTTT. Translating gives CASSPRNRVTEAFF.